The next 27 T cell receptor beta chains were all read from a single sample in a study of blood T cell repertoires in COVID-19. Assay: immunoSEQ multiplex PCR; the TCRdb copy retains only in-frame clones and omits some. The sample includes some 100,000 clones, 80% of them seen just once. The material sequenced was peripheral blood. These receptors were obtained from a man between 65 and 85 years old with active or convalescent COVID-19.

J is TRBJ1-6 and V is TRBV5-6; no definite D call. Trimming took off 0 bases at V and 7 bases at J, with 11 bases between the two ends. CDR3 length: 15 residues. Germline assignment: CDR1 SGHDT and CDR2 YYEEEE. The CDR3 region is CASSLGLYENSPLHF. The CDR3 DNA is TGTGCCAGCAGCTTGGGACTGTACGAAAATTCACCCCTCCACTTT.

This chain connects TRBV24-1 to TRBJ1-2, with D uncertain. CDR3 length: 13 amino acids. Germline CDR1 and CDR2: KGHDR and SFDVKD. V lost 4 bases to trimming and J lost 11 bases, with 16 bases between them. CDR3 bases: TGTGCCACCAGTGAGGGCCCCTCGACGGGGTACACCTTC. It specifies CATSEGPSTGYTF.

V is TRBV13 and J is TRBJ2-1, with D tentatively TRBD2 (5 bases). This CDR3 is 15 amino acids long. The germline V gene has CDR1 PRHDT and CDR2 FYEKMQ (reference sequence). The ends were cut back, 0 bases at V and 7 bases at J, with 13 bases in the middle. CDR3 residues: CASSLGTYSGNEQFF. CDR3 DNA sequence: TGTGCCAGCAGCTTAGGGACGTATTCGGGGAATGAGCAGTTCTTC.

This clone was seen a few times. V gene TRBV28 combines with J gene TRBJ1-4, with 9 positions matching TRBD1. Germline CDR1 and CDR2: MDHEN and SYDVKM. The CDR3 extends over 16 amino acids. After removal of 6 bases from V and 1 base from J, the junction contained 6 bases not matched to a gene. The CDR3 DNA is TGTGCCAGCAGAACGGGGGACAGGGTAACTAATGAAAAACTGTTTTTT. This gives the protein CASRTGDRVTNEKLFF.

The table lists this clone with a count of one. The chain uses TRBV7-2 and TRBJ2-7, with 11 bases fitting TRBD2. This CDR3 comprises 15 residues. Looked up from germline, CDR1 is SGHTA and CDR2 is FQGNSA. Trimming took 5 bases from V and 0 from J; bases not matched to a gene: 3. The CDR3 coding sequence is TGTGCCAGCAGCGGTGGGACTAGCGGCTCCTACGAGCAGTACTTC. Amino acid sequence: CASSGGTSGSYEQYF.

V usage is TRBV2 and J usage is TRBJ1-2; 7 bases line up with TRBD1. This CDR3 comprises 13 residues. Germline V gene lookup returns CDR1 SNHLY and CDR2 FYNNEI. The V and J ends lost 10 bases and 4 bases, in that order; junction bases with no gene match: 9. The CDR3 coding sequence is TGTGCCACCACTACCGGGACAGCCTATGGCTACACCTTC. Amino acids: CATTTGTAYGYTF.

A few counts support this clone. CDR3 sequence: CASSPPFRGSSNQPQHF. CDR3 DNA sequence: TGTGCCAGTAGTCCTCCTTTCAGGGGGAGTTCCAATCAGCCCCAGCATTTT. V gene TRBV19 combines with J gene TRBJ1-5, with 7 bases fitting TRBD1. Trimming took 5 bases from V and 3 from J; bases not matched to a gene: 13. The germline gives CDR1 LNHDA, CDR2 SQIVND (reference sequence). This CDR3 has 17 amino acids.

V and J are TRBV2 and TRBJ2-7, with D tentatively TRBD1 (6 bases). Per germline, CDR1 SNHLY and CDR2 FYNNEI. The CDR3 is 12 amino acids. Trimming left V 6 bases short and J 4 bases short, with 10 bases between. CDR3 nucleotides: TGTGCCAGCAGACCTCAGGGGTACGAGCAGTACTTC. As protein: CASRPQGYEQYF.

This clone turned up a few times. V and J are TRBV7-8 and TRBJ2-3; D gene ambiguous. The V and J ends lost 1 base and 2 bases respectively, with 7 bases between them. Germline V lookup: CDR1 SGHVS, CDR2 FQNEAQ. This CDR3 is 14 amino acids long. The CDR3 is CASSLVSITDTQYF. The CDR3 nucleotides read TGTGCCAGCAGCTTAGTTTCTATCACAGATACGCAGTATTTT. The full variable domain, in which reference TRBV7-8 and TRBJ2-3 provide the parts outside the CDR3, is GAGVSQSPRYKVAKRGQDVALRCDPISGHVSLFWYQQALGQGPEFLTYFQNEAQLDKSGLPSDRFFAERPEGSVSTLKIQRTQQEDSAVYLCASSLVSITDTQYFGPGTRLTVL.

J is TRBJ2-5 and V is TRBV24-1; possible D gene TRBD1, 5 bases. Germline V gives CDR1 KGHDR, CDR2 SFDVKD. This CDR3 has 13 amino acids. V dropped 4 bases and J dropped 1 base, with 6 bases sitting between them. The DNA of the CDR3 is TGTGCCACCAGTGAAAGGGGCCAAGAGACCCAGTACTTC. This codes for CATSERGQETQYF.

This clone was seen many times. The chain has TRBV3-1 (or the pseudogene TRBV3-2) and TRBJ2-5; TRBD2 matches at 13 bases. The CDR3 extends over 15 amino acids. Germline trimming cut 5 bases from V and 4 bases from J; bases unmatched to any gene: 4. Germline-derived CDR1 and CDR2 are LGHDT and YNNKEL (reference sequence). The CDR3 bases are TGTGCCAGCAGCACCCGACTAGCGGGGGGAGAGACCCAGTACTTC. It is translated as CASSTRLAGGETQYF.

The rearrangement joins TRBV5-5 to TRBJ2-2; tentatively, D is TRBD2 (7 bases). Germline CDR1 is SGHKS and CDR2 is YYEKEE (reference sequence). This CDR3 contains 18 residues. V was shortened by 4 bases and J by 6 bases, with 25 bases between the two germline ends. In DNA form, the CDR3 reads TGTGCCAGCAGCCGTGAGGGGGGGAGCGATTTGAGTGCCGGGGAGCTGTTTTTT. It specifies CASSREGGSDLSAGELFF. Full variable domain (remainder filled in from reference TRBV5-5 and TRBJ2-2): DAGVTQSPTHLIKTRGQQVTLRCSPISGHKSVSWYQQVLGQGPQFIFQYYEKEERGRGNFPDRFSARQFPNYSSELNVNALLLGDSALYLCASSREGGSDLSAGELFFGEGSRLTVL.

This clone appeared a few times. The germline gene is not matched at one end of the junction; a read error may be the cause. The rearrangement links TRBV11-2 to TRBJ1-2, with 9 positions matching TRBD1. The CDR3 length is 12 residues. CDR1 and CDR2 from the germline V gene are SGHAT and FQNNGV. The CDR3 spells CASSLWGDRVSF. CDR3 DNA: TGTGCCAGCAGCTTGTGGGGGGACAGGGTTTCCTTC.

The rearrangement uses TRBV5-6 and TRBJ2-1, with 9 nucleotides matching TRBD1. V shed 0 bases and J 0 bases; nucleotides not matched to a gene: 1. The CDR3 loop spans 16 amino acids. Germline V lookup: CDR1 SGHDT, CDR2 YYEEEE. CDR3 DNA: TGTGCCAGCAGCTTGGGGGACAGGGACTCCTACAATGAGCAGTTCTTC. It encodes CASSLGDRDSYNEQFF.

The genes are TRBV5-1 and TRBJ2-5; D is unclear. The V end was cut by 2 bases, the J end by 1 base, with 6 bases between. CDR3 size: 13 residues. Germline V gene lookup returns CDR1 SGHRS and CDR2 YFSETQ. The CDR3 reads CASSLQSQETQYF. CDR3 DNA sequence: TGCGCCAGCAGCTTACAAAGCCAAGAGACCCAGTACTTC.

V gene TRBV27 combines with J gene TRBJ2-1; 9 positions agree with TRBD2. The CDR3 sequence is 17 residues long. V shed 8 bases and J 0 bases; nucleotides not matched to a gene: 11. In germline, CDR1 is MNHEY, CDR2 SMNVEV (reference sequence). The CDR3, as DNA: TGTGCCAGCCGACGGGAGCGGGGGGCCCGCTCCTACAATGAGCAGTTCTTC. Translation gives CASRRERGARSYNEQFF.

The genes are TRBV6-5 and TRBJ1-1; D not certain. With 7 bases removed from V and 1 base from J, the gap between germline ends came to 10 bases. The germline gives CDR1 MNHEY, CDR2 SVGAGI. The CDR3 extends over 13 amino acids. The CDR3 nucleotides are TGTGCCAGCATCTCAGAGGGGAACACTGAAGCTTTCTTT. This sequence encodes CASISEGNTEAFF.

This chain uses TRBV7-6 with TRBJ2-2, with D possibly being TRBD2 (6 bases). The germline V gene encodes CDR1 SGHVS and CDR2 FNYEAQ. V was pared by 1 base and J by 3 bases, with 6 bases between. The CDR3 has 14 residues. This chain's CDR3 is CASSLGGDTGELFF. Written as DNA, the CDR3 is TGTGCCAGCAGCTTAGGGGGGGACACCGGGGAGCTGTTTTTT.

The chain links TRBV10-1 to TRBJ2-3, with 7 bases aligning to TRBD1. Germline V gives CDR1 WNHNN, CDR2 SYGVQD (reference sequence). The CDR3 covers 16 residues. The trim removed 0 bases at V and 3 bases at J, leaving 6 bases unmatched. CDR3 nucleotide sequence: TGCGCCAGCAGTGAGTCCCCGGGACAGAGAACAGATACGCAGTATTTT. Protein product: CASSESPGQRTDTQYF.

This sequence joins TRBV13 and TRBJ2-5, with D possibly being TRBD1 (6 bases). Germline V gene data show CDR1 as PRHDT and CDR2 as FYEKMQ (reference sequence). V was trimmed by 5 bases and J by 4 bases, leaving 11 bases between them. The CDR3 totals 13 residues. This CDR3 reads CASSQGSGETQYF. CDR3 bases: TGTGCCAGCAGCCAGGGGTCGGGAGAGACCCAGTACTTC.

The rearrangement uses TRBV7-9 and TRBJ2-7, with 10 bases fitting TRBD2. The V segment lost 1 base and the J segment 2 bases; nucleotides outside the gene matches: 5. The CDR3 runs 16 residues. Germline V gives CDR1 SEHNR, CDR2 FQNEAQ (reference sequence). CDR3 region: CASSLGLAGDPYEQYF. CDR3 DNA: TGTGCCAGCAGCTTAGGTCTAGCGGGAGATCCCTACGAGCAGTACTTC.

CDR3 in amino acids: CASSEGLGQGWSPVTYEQYF. Here the CDR3 DNA reads TGTGCCAGCAGTGAGGGGCTGGGGCAGGGATGGTCCCCCGTTACCTACGAGCAGTACTTC. The chain couples TRBV6-1 to TRBJ2-7, with D possibly being TRBD1 (5 bases). The CDR3 sequence is 20 residues long. The V gene's germline CDR1 is MNHNS and CDR2 SASEGT. V gave up 3 bases and J gave up 2 bases, with 29 bases separating them.

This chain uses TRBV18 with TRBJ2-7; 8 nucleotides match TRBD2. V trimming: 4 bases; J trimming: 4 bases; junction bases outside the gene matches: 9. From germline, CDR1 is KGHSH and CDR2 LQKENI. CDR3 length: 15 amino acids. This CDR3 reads CASSRSGRGQYEQYF. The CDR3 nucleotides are TGTGCCAGCTCACGCTCCGGGAGGGGCCAGTACGAGCAGTACTTC. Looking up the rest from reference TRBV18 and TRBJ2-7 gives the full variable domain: NAGVMQNPRHLVRRRGQEARLRCSPMKGHSHVYWYRQLPEEGLKFMVYLQKENIIDESGMPKERFSAEFPKEGPSILRIQQVVRGDSAAYFCASSRSGRGQYEQYFGPGTRLTVT.

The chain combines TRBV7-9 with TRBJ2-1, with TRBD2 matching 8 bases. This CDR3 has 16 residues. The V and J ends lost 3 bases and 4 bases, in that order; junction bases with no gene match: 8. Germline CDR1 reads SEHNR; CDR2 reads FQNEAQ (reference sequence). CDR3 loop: CASSFLTGRVYNEQFF. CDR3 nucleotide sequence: TGTGCCAGCAGCTTCTTGACCGGGAGGGTATACAATGAGCAGTTCTTC.

The CDR3, as DNA: TGTGCCAGCAGCTTGGACCAGGCAGGCGGCACAGATACGCAGTATTTT. This sequence encodes CASSLDQAGGTDTQYF. The chain recombines TRBV5-6 with TRBJ2-3; D gene ambiguous. Germline V gene lookup returns CDR1 SGHDT and CDR2 YYEEEE. This CDR3 has 16 amino acids. Between the trimmed V and J ends, which lost 0 bases and 1 base, there was a span of 12 bases.

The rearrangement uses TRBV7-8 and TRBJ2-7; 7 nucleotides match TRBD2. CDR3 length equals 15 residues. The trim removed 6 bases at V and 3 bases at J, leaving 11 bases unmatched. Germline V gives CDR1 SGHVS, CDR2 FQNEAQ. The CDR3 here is CASSAIAGIHYEQYF. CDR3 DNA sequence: TGTGCCAGCAGTGCCATAGCGGGTATTCACTACGAGCAGTACTTC.

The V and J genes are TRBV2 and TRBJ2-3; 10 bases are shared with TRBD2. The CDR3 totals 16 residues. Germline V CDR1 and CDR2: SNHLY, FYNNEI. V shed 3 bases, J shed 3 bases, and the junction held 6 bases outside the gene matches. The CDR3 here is CASSELAGVVTDTQYF. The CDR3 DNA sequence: TGTGCCAGCAGTGAGCTAGCGGGAGTGGTTACAGATACGCAGTATTTT.